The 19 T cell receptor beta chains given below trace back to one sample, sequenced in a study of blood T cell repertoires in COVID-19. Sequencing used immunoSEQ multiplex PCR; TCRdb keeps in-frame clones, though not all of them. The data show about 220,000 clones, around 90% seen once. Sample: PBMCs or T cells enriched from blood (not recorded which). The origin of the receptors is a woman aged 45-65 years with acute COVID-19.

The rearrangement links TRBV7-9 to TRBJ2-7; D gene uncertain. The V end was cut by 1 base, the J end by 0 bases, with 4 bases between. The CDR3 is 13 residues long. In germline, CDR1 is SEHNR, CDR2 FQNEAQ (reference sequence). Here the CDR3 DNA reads TGTGCCAGCAGCTTAGATCTCTCCTACGAGCAGTACTTC. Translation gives CASSLDLSYEQYF.

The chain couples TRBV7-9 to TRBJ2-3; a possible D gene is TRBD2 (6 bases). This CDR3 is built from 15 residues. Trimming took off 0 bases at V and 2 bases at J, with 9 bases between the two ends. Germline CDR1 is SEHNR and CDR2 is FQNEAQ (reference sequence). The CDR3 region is CASSLAGGPTDTQYF. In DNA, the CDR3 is TGTGCCAGCAGCTTAGCGGGGGGTCCCACAGATACGCAGTATTTT.

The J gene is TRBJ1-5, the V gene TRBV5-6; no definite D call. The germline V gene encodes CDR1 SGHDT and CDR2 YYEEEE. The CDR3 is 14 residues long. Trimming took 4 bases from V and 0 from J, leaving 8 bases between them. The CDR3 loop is CASSQTYSNQPQHF. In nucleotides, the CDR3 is TGTGCCAGCAGCCAAACTTATAGCAATCAGCCCCAGCATTTT.

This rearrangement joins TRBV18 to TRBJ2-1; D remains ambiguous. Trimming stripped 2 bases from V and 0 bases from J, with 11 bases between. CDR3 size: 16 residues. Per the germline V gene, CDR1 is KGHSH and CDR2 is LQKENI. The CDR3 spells CASSPNGGTSYNEQFF. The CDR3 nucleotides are TGTGCCAGCTCACCAAATGGCGGCACCTCCTACAATGAGCAGTTCTTC.

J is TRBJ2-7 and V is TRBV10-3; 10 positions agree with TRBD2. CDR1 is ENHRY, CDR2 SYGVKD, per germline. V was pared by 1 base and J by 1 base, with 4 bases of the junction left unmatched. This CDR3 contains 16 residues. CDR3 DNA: TGTGCCATCAGTGAGTTAGTGACTAGCGGGTCCTACGAGCAGTACTTC. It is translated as CAISELVTSGSYEQYF.

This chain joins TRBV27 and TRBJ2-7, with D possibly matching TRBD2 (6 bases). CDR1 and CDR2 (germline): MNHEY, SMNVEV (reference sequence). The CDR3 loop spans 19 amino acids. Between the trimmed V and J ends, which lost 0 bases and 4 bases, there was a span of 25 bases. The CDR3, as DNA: TGTGCCAGCAGTTTATCTGGCGGCATAAGGAGGGTGCGAATATACGAGCAGTACTTC. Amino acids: CASSLSGGIRRVRIYEQYF.

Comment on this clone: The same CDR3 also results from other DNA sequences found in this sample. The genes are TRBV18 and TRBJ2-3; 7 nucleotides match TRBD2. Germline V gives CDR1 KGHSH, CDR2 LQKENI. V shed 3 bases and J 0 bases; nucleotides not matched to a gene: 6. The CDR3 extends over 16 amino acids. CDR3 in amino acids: CASSPRLAGSTDTQYF. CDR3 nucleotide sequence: TGTGCCAGCTCACCCCGACTAGCAGGTAGCACAGATACGCAGTATTTT.

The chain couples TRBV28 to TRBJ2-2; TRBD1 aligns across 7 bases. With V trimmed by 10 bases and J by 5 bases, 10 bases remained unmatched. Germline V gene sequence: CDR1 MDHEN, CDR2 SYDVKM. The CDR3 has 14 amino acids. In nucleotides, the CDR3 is TGTGCCATAAGACAGGGTTATGAAACCGGGGAGCTGTTTTTT. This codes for CAIRQGYETGELFF.

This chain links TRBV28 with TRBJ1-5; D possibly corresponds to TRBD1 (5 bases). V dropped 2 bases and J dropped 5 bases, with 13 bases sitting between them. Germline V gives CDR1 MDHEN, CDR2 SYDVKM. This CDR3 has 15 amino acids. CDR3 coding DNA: TGTGCCAGCAGTTTAGGGGCAGCTTGGGATCAGCCCCAGCATTTT. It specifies CASSLGAAWDQPQHF.

The CDR3 DNA sequence: TGTGCCATCTCTCCTAGCGGGAGATCCTACAATGAGCAGTTCTTC. Protein: CAISPSGRSYNEQFF. V usage is TRBV10-3 and J usage is TRBJ2-1; 10 positions agree with TRBD2. Germline trimming cut 8 bases from V and 1 base from J; bases unmatched to any gene: 5. The CDR3 runs to 15 residues. Germline V CDR1 and CDR2: ENHRY, SYGVKD.

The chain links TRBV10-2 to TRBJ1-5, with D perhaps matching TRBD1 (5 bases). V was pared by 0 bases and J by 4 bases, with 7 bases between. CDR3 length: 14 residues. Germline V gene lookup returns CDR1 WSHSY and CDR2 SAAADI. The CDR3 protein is CASSESPGNQPQHF. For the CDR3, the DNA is TGCGCCAGCAGTGAGTCGCCAGGGAATCAGCCCCAGCATTTT.

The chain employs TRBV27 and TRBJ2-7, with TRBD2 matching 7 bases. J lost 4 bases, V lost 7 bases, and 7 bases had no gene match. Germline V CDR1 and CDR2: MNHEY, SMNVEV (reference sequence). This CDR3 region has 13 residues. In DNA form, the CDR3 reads TGTGCCAGCAAAGGTCTTAGCGGGTACGAGCAGTACTTC. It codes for CASKGLSGYEQYF.

Here the CDR3 reads CASRLRTGDYNEQFF. Written as DNA, the CDR3 is TGCGCCAGCAGACTTCGGACAGGGGATTACAATGAGCAGTTCTTC. The chain uses TRBV4-1 and TRBJ2-1; 9 nucleotides match TRBD1. Germline CDR1 MGHRA, CDR2 YSYEKL. Losses at the gene ends were 6 bases for V and 4 bases for J; bases not matched to a gene: 7. The CDR3 is 15 residues long.

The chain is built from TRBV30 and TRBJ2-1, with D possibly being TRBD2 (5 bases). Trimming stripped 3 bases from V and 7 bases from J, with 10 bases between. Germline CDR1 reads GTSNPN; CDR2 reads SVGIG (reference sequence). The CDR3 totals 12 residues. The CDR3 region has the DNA TGTGCCTGGAGAAGGAGCGGAAATGAGCAGTTCTTC. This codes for CAWRRSGNEQFF.

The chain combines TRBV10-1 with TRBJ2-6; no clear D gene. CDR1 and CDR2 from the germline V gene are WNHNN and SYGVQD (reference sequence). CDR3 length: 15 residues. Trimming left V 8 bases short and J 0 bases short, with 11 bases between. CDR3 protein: CASGHWSSGANVLTF. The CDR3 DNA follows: TGCGCCAGCGGCCATTGGAGCTCTGGGGCCAACGTCCTGACTTTC.

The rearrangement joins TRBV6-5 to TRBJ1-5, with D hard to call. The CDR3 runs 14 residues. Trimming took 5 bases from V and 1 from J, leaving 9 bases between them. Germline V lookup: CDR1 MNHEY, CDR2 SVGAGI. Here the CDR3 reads CASSNPTSNQPQHF. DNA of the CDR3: TGTGCCAGCAGTAACCCAACAAGCAATCAGCCCCAGCATTTT.

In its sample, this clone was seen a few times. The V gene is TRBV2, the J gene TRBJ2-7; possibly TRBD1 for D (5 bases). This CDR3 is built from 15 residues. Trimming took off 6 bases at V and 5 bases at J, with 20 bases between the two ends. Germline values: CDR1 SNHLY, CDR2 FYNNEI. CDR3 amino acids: CASSSKERGWDEQYF. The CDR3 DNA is TGTGCCAGCAGCTCTAAAGAAAGGGGTTGGGACGAGCAGTACTTC. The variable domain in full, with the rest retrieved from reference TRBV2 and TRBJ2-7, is EPEVTQTPSHQVTQMGQEVILRCVPISNHLYFYWYRQILGQKVEFLVSFYNNEISEKSEIFDDQFSVERPDGSNFTLKIRSTKLEDSAMYFCASSSKERGWDEQYFGPGTRLTVT.

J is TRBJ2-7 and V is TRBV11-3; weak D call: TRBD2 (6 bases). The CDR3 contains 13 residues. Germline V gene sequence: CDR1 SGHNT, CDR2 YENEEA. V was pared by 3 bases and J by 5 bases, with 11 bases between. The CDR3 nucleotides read TGTGCCAGCAGCTTCAGACTAGGGGACGAGCAGTACTTC. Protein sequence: CASSFRLGDEQYF.

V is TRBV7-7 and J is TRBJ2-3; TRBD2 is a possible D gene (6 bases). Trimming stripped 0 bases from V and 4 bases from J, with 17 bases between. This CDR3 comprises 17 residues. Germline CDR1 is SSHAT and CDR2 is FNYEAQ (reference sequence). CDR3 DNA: TGTGCCAGCAGCTTAGCCTTGTCTAGCGTGGGCGCAGATACGCAGTATTTT. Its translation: CASSLALSSVGADTQYF.